Described below is a single T cell receptor (beta chain) sequence and its context. TCRdb's copy holds only in-frame clones and misses some; the assay was immunoSEQ multiplex PCR. The sample shows some 500,000 clones, around 96% of them seen only once. The entry originates in a study of shared clonotypes between healthy human individuals. Study context: Participating donors consisted of two women and three men aged 18 to 49.

V was cut by 1 base and J by 6 bases, with 14 bases left in between. Germline loops: CDR1 LGHNA, CDR2 YNFKEQ. The CDR3 is 15 residues long. Specimen: naive CD4+ T cells sorted from blood. Specified subset: CD45RA+ positively selected. The chain combines TRBV4-2 with TRBJ2-3; D may be TRBD2 (6 bases). This clonotype was obtained from a woman aged 30 to 39 in good health. The chain's CDR3 is CASSQAVAVRDTQYF. The CDR3 region has the DNA TGTGCCAGCAGCCAAGCGGTAGCGGTCCGGGATACGCAGTATTTT.